The 21 T cell receptor beta chains reported below all come from one sample, sequenced in a study of regulatory T cells in long-lasting Graves disease (dated by TCRdb to 2020 to 2023). This specimen's time point label, interpreted: newly diagnosed GD, antithyroid drugs for less than 3 months. For both TCR sequencing and RNA sequencing, RNA was extracted from PBMCs in TRIzol. To prepare the library, multiplex PCR was applied. Reads for this sample came from an Illumina HiSeq 4000. CDR3 regions were amplified by Arm-PCR with iRepertoire HTBI primers to construct TCR beta libraries. TCRdb applied fastp at Q25 and MiXCR to the public reads, then kept only in-frame beta chains. Merged by CDR3 protein, the rows form single entries marked with the most common genes and DNA. Across this sample there are 300,000 to 400,000 distinct CDR3 sequences, with around 17% seen only once. Around 27% of the sample lies in the top ten.

The data were also submitted as part of a second study, on T cells in Graves' hyperthyroidism and ophthalmopathy.

Sequencing was performed on peripheral blood mononuclear cells (PBMCs), taken at new diagnosis, from a patient treated with antithyroid drugs. These receptors originate from a man aged 35 to 55 with Graves disease. Donor details come from another sample of the same person, matched by shared clones.

The table lists this clonotype with many counts. This rearrangement joins TRBV28 to TRBJ2-3, with a weak D call TRBD2 (6 bases). With 7 bases removed from V and 6 bases from J, the gap between germline ends came to 20 bases. The germline V gene has CDR1 MDHEN and CDR2 SYDVKM. The CDR3 is made up of 15 amino acids. The CDR3 nucleotides are TGTGCCAGCATCCCGAGGGGAGGCCGCAAGGATACGCAGTATTTT. Protein: CASIPRGGRKDTQYF.

This clonotype was seen more than once but under ten times. This sequence joins TRBV19 and TRBJ2-7; 8 bases are shared with TRBD2. V was clipped by 3 bases and J by 3 bases; unmatched bases: 4. CDR1 LNHDA and CDR2 SQIVND come from the germline V gene (reference sequence). This CDR3 has 14 residues. CDR3 residues: CASSIGLAVYEQYF. The CDR3 nucleotides read TGTGCCAGTAGTATTGGACTAGCCGTCTACGAGCAGTACTTC.

As to this clonotype: A junction end diverges from the germline sequence, so it may reflect a read error. This chain joins TRBV5-1 and TRBJ2-1; 8 nucleotides match TRBD2. This CDR3 region has 10 residues. Germline V CDR1 and CDR2: SGHRS, YFSETQ. CDR3: CASRSGGVPF. The CDR3 DNA sequence: TGCGCCAGCAGGAGCGGGGGCGTACCCTTC.

This clonotype has ten or more counts. J is TRBJ2-1 and V is TRBV5-1; 14 positions match TRBD2. Germline V gene sequence: CDR1 SGHRS, CDR2 YFSETQ. The CDR3 contains 17 residues. The V segment lost 3 bases and the J segment 7 bases; nucleotides outside the gene matches: 9. The CDR3 DNA reads TGCGCCAGCAGCTCACGGGGACTAGCGGGGGCTGGTAATGAGCAGTTCTTC. Its translation is CASSSRGLAGAGNEQFF.

This clonotype was picked up many times. At one of its ends the junction is not consistent with the germline gene, which may arise from a read error. The rearrangement joins TRBV11-2 to TRBJ2-1, with 7 positions matching TRBD2. CDR1 and CDR2 (germline): SGHAT, FQNNGV. The CDR3 has 12 amino acids. The CDR3 DNA follows: TGTGCCAGCAGCTTAGATGGGGCGGGGAGGGACTTC. Its protein is CASSLDGAGRDF.

This clonotype turned up a few times. The rearrangement links TRBV10-3 to TRBJ1-5; D not certain. Germline CDR1 and CDR2: ENHRY and SYGVKD. This CDR3 spans 14 amino acids. V lost 2 bases, J lost 7 bases, and 12 bases lay in between. CDR3: CAISEGEGLQPQHF. DNA for the CDR3: TGTGCCATCAGTGAGGGGGAAGGGTTACAGCCCCAGCATTTT.

This clonotype came up many times. The chain links TRBV5-1 to TRBJ2-1; D is unclear. The CDR3 is 15 amino acids. Germline CDR1 reads SGHRS; CDR2 reads YFSETQ. V dropped 0 bases and J dropped 5 bases, with 12 bases sitting between them. In nucleotides, the CDR3 is TGCGCCAGCAGCTTGGGTGCATGGAGCGACAATGAGCAGTTCTTC. Residues: CASSLGAWSDNEQFF.

This clonotype was recorded at least ten times. The J gene is TRBJ1-1, the V gene TRBV10-3; 11 positions agree with TRBD1. The CDR3 covers 15 residues. Trimming removed 6 bases from V and 4 bases from J; junction bases left unmatched: 7. Germline V gene data show CDR1 as ENHRY and CDR2 as SYGVKD. The chain's CDR3 is CAISPGQGAVTEAFF. CDR3 in DNA: TGTGCCATCAGCCCCGGACAGGGGGCGGTCACTGAAGCTTTCTTT.

This clonotype was recorded once. The V call is TRBV7-2, the J call TRBJ2-3; 15 bases are shared with TRBD2. The V gene's germline CDR1 is SGHTA and CDR2 FQGNSA. The length of the CDR3 is 17 residues. V lost 3 bases, J lost 6 bases, and 7 bases stayed unmatched. CDR3: CASSFYRTSGGADTQYF. DNA of the CDR3: TGTGCCAGCAGCTTCTATAGGACTAGCGGGGGGGCGGATACGCAGTATTTT.

This clonotype appeared many times. The chain links TRBV12-3 or TRBV12-4 to TRBJ1-4, with TRBD1 as a possible D gene (6 bases). This CDR3 region has 15 residues. V lost 3 bases, J lost 12 bases, and 20 bases lay in between. The CDR3 bases are TGTGCCAGCAGTTTCAGGAGAGGGGGGATTGGAGAACTGTTTTTT. Encoded protein: CASSFRRGGIGELFF.

The sample holds many counts of this clonotype. The DNA for the CDR3 is TGTGCCAGCTCACAGGGACTAGCCAAAAACATTCAGTACTTC. Translated: CASSQGLAKNIQYF. This sequence joins TRBV18 and TRBJ2-4; TRBD2 is a possible D gene (6 bases). Germline V lookup: CDR1 KGHSH, CDR2 LQKENI. This CDR3 has 14 residues. Trimming took off 4 bases at V and 0 bases at J, with 7 bases between the two ends.

Regarding this clonotype: A much larger clone differs by one base, so this may be a read error. This chain joins TRBV11-1 and TRBJ2-7; 7 bases fit TRBD1. The germline gives CDR1 SGHAT, CDR2 FQDESV (reference sequence). CDR3 length equals 14 residues. CDR3 loop: CASILMGQTYEQYF. DNA for the CDR3: TGTGCCAGCATCTTAATGGGACAGACCTACGAGCAGTACTTC.

This sequence joins TRBV28 and TRBJ2-2, with D uncertain. Germline V CDR1 and CDR2: MDHEN, SYDVKM. Trimming took 3 bases from V and 6 from J, leaving 8 bases between them. The CDR3 loop spans 13 amino acids. The CDR3 region is CASSLIEAGELFF. In DNA, the CDR3 is TGTGCCAGCAGTTTGATTGAGGCCGGGGAGCTGTTTTTT.

The chain recombines TRBV19 with TRBJ2-1, with D tentatively TRBD2 (6 bases). The CDR3 runs 15 residues. The V and J ends lost 4 bases and 4 bases respectively, with 14 bases between them. Germline V gene data show CDR1 as LNHDA and CDR2 as SQIVND (reference sequence). The CDR3 sequence: CASSSRDGGYNEQFF. The CDR3 coding sequence is TGTGCCAGTAGTAGTCGGGACGGGGGATACAATGAGCAGTTCTTC. The full variable domain, with the rest looked up from reference TRBV19 and TRBJ2-1, is DGGITQSPKYLFRKEGQNVTLSCEQNLNHDAMYWYRQDPGQGLRLIYYSQIVNDFQKGDIAEGYSVSREKKESFPLTVTSAQKNPTAFYLCASSSRDGGYNEQFFGPGTRLTVL.

In its sample, this clonotype was seen many times. This sequence joins TRBV6-2 or TRBV6-3 and TRBJ2-7, with D tentatively TRBD2 (6 bases). The V and J ends lost 5 bases and 5 bases respectively, with 13 bases between them. CDR1 MNHEY and CDR2 SVGEGT come from the germline V gene. The CDR3 totals 13 residues. The CDR3 is CASSLILANEQYF. The CDR3 region has the DNA TGTGCCAGCAGTCTCATACTAGCCAACGAGCAGTACTTC.

This clonotype occurred a few times. The chain links TRBV5-4 to TRBJ2-3; no definite D call. Between the trimmed V and J ends, which lost 2 bases and 6 bases, there was a span of 16 bases. CDR1 and CDR2 (germline): SGHNT, YYREEE (reference sequence). The CDR3 is made up of 15 amino acids. The CDR3 protein is CASSFTTRPSDTQYF. Written as DNA, the CDR3 is TGTGCCAGCAGCTTTACTACACGACCCAGCGATACGCAGTATTTT.

This clonotype was counted only a few times. The conserved closing phenylalanine or tryptophan is absent in this CDR3, likely reflecting a read error. The chain couples TRBV7-6 to TRBJ2-1; 9 bases line up with TRBD2. Germline CDR1 SGHVS, CDR2 FNYEAQ. The CDR3 contains 17 residues. With 0 bases clipped from V and 7 bases from J, the junction kept 10 bases outside the gene matches. The CDR3 DNA reads TGTGCCAGCAGCTTAGCACAGCGGGGGGCCACTTTAAATGAGCAGTTCTCC. Residues: CASSLAQRGATLNEQFS.

Ten or more counts support this clonotype. V is TRBV24-1 and J is TRBJ2-7; 12 bases fit TRBD1. This CDR3 spans 16 amino acids. CDR1 and CDR2 (germline): KGHDR, SFDVKD. V gave up 5 bases and J gave up 7 bases; unmatched junction bases: 11. The CDR3 DNA is TGTGCCACCAGTGTCGGAGGGGGACAGGGGGCGTCGGAGCAGTACTTC. It translates to CATSVGGGQGASEQYF.

On this clonotype: This could be a read error, since a much larger clone is one nucleotide away. V is TRBV9 and J is TRBJ2-1; D gene ambiguous. CDR3 length: 15 residues. With 0 bases removed from V and 0 bases from J, the gap between germline ends came to 7 bases. CDR1 and CDR2 from the germline V gene are SGDLS and YYNGEE. CDR3 bases: TGTGCCAGCAGCGTAGGACTTCTCTCCTACAATGAGCAGTTCTTC. Translating it yields CASSVGLLSYNEQFF.

The CDR3 protein is CASRGTGRSQETQYF. As DNA, the CDR3 is TGCGCCAGCAGGGGGACAGGGCGATCCCAAGAGACCCAGTACTTC. V is TRBV5-1 and J is TRBJ2-5; 9 bases map to TRBD1. Unmatched junction bases numbered 6, after V lost 5 bases and J lost 1 base. CDR3 size: 15 residues. Per the germline V gene, CDR1 is SGHRS and CDR2 is YFSETQ.

The chain is built from TRBV5-1 and TRBJ2-1; 7 positions match TRBD1. Germline V lookup: CDR1 SGHRS, CDR2 YFSETQ. The length of the CDR3 is 15 residues. The V and J ends lost 4 bases and 0 bases, in that order; junction bases with no gene match: 4. In DNA form, the CDR3 reads TGCGCCAGCAGCCTCGGGACAGACTCCTACAATGAGCAGTTCTTC. The encoded protein is CASSLGTDSYNEQFF.